This TCR beta chain was sequenced during a study of blood T cell repertoires in COVID-19. The repertoire was sequenced with immunoSEQ multiplex PCR; TCRdb's copy has only in-frame clones and lacks some. Counted here are fewer than 250,000 clones, over 80% occurring once; the ten biggest clones make up more than 5.5%. Concerning this clone itself: Other DNA sequences in the same sample also yield this CDR3.

Germline assignment: CDR1 SQVTM and CDR2 ANQGSEA. The CDR3 sequence is 12 residues long. The germline V and J ends were trimmed by 1 base and 3 bases, with 6 bases remaining between them. The J gene is TRBJ1-2, the V gene TRBV29-1; D not certain. The clonotype originates from a human donor in a cohort sampled during active COVID-19. Specimen: peripheral blood. The CDR3 here is CSVEAGDYGYTF. In DNA form, the CDR3 reads TGCAGCGTTGAAGCGGGAGACTATGGCTACACCTTC.